The sequence of this T cell receptor beta chain was determined in a study of Ad26.COV2.S vaccination and SARS-CoV-2 variants. Study background: Intramuscularly, Ad26.COV2.S was given either once or twice, 56 days apart. Findings and limits, study-wide: Substantial response breadth was reportedly seen for spike-specific CD8+ and CD4+ T cells after vaccination. The analyses of TCR breadth and depth may have understated the size of total T cell responses. People given the vaccine had a wider spike-specific TCR breadth than placebo recipients did.

As concerns this clone: The antigen remains undetermined.

The treatment denotes: some 20 received Ad26.COV2.S at low or high dose, single or two shots; about five received placebo; per-sample allocation not given. The study sampled participants on day 63 after the first vaccine or placebo injection. Profiled with immunoSEQ multiplex PCR; TCRdb holds only in-frame clones, not every one. In the table there are 410,000 or so clones, approximately 90% of which are singletons. The specimen was peripheral blood, collected in a trial of Ad26.COV2.S vaccine versus placebo. The source of this sequence is a person between 18 and 65 years old who received the Ad26.COV2.S COVID-19 vaccine or a placebo.

The CDR3 loop is CATLRLAGVNEQFF. Written as DNA, the CDR3 is TGTGCCACCCTCAGATTAGCGGGAGTCAATGAGCAGTTCTTC. The chain combines TRBV27 with TRBJ2-1; 9 bases agree with TRBD2. J was trimmed by 6 bases and V by 10 bases; bases with no gene match: 10. This CDR3 is built from 14 residues. CDR1 is MNHEY, CDR2 SMNVEV, per germline (reference sequence).